The entry below describes one T cell receptor (beta chain). Its antigen remains unknown. CDR3 length equals 16 residues. From germline, CDR1 is SGHRS and CDR2 YFSETQ. Trimming at V came to 4 bases and at J to 4 bases, leaving 10 bases not matched to a gene. PCR involved 60 Vbeta and 13 Jbeta primers. Only in-frame clones appear in the TCRdb table, and some are missing; sequencing was by immunoSEQ multiplex PCR. Its table lists roughly 50,000 clones. This specimen comes from a study of cytomegalovirus exposure and HLA in healthy donors. Background on the study: Genotyping showed around 81% of some 400 donors falling in the Caucasian-associated ancestry cluster.

Findings and limits, study-wide: Reported findings show TCR beta sequences accurately forecast HLA-A and HLA-B alleles in most subjects.

The receptor was isolated from a man aged 40-49 years in good health and CMV-seropositive. What was sequenced was PBMCs. This sequence joins TRBV5-1 and TRBJ1-2; TRBD1 matches at 10 bases. The CDR3 bases are TGCGCCAGCAGCCGGACCGGGACAGGGGTTTCCTATGGCTACACCTTC. Its protein is CASSRTGTGVSYGYTF.